A selection of T cell receptor beta chains follows, all from one sample in a study of CD8 T cells in ankylosing spondylitis. TCRdb used MiXCR to reprocess the 5' RACE reads, holding one entry per CDR3 protein. The sample shows 450,000 or so distinct CDR3 sequences, roughly 27% of them seen only once. The specimen sequenced was blood, either unsorted or a sorted T cell fraction (not recorded which). These TCRs come from a male donor with ankylosing spondylitis. The CDR3 runs from the conserved cysteine through the conserved F or W. A D gene is named only where the DNA matches it firmly. The listing skips clone size in some rows; elsewhere it reads once, few, many or a size class.

clone size: -; D gene: TRBD2; V gene: TRBV20-1; J gene: TRBJ2-5; CDR3 protein: CSARPGLAGGPKVF; CDR3 DNA: TGCAGTGCTAGACCCGGACTAGCGGGAGGGCCAAAGGTCTTC
clone size: -; D gene: TRBD1; V gene: TRBV7-9; J gene: TRBJ1-4; CDR3 protein: CASSLNQGATNEKLFF; CDR3 DNA: TGTGCCAGCAGCTTGAACCAGGGGGCAACTAATGAAAAACTGTTTTTT
clone size: -; D gene: -; V gene: TRBV10-3; J gene: TRBJ2-1; CDR3 protein: CAISAFNEQFF; CDR3 DNA: TGTGCCATCAGTGCGTTCAATGAGCAGTTCTTC
clone size: -; D gene: -; V gene: TRBV6-4; J gene: TRBJ1-2; CDR3 protein: CASSEGRGYTF; CDR3 DNA: TGTGCCAGCAGTGAGGGACGAGGCTACACCTTC
clone size: -; D gene: -; V gene: TRBV11-2; J gene: TRBJ2-5; CDR3 protein: CASSPRPNQETQYF; CDR3 DNA: TGTGCCAGCAGCCCCCGGCCCAACCAAGAGACCCAGTACTTC
clone size: few; D gene: TRBD2; V gene: TRBV15; J gene: TRBJ2-1; CDR3 protein: CATSRLAGAGNEQFF; CDR3 DNA: TGTGCCACCAGTAGACTAGCGGGAGCTGGTAATGAGCAGTTCTTC
clone size: -; D gene: -; V gene: TRBV6-2/TRBV6-3; J gene: TRBJ2-1; CDR3 protein: CASSSGSTSHNEQFF; CDR3 DNA: TGTGCCAGCAGTTCCGGGTCCACCTCCCACAATGAGCAGTTCTTC
clone size: -; D gene: -; V gene: TRBV4-2; J gene: TRBJ1-4; CDR3 protein: CASSQDAGYDEKLFF; CDR3 DNA: TGTGCCAGCAGCCAAGATGCGGGTTATGATGAAAAACTGTTTTTT
clone size: -; D gene: TRBD2; V gene: TRBV7-9; J gene: TRBJ2-3; CDR3 protein: CASSRVGGNTDTQYF; CDR3 DNA: TGTGCCAGCAGTCGGGTCGGGGGGAACACAGATACGCAGTATTTT
clone size: few; D gene: TRBD2; V gene: TRBV12-3/TRBV12-4; J gene: TRBJ2-3; CDR3 protein: CASSDSGGGADTQYF; CDR3 DNA: TGTGCCAGCAGCGATAGCGGGGGGGGCGCAGATACGCAGTATTTT
clone size: -; D gene: TRBD1; V gene: TRBV5-6; J gene: TRBJ2-1; CDR3 protein: CASSFQGVAYNEQFF; CDR3 DNA: TGTGCCAGCAGCTTTCAGGGGGTCGCCTACAATGAGCAGTTCTTC
clone size: -; D gene: -; V gene: TRBV3-1; J gene: TRBJ2-1; CDR3 protein: CASSSRHGRSYNEQFF; CDR3 DNA: TGTGCCAGCAGCTCCCGGCATGGGAGGTCCTACAATGAGCAGTTCTTC
clone size: -; D gene: -; V gene: TRBV5-1; J gene: TRBJ2-5; CDR3 protein: CASNHRDAGGTQYF; CDR3 DNA: TGCGCCAGCAACCACCGGGACGCAGGAGGGACCCAGTACTTC
clone size: few; D gene: TRBD1; V gene: TRBV7-8; J gene: TRBJ2-3; CDR3 protein: CASSLQRTGEQYF; CDR3 DNA: TGTGCCAGCAGCCTACAACGGACAGGAGAGCAGTATTTT
clone size: few; D gene: TRBD2; V gene: TRBV20-1; J gene: TRBJ2-4; CDR3 protein: CSASGGLAGDGAKNIQYF; CDR3 DNA: TGCAGTGCTAGCGGGGGACTAGCGGGAGATGGAGCCAAAAACATTCAGTACTTC
clone size: -; D gene: TRBD1; V gene: TRBV5-1; J gene: TRBJ2-1; CDR3 protein: CASSDPGQGLDEQFF; CDR3 DNA: TGCGCCAGCAGCGATCCGGGACAGGGGTTAGATGAGCAGTTCTTC
clone size: few; D gene: TRBD2; V gene: TRBV20-1; J gene: TRBJ2-7; CDR3 protein: CSASSPSGSYEQYF; CDR3 DNA: TGCAGTGCTAGTTCCCCTAGCGGGAGTTACGAGCAGTACTTC
clone size: few; D gene: -; V gene: TRBV15; J gene: TRBJ1-2; CDR3 protein: CATSRDITASNYGYTF; CDR3 DNA: TGTGCCACCAGCAGAGATATCACAGCGTCTAACTATGGCTACACCTTC
clone size: few; D gene: -; V gene: TRBV12-3/TRBV12-4; J gene: TRBJ2-1; CDR3 protein: CASSRLDLNEQFF; CDR3 DNA: TGTGCCAGCAGTCGACTAGACCTCAATGAGCAGTTCTTC
clone size: -; D gene: -; V gene: TRBV2; J gene: TRBJ1-2; CDR3 protein: CASSEGAGYGYTF; CDR3 DNA: TGTGCCAGCAGTGAAGGGGCAGGGTATGGCTACACCTTC
clone size: -; D gene: -; V gene: TRBV7-9; J gene: TRBJ1-3; CDR3 protein: CASSPLAPNTGNTIYF; CDR3 DNA: TGTGCCAGCAGCCCTTTGGCCCCTAATACGGGAAACACCATATATTTT
clone size: -; D gene: TRBD2; V gene: TRBV19; J gene: TRBJ2-1; CDR3 protein: CASRGLLSGSIDEQFF; CDR3 DNA: TGTGCCAGTAGGGGCCTCTTGAGCGGGAGCATCGATGAGCAGTTCTTC
clone size: -; D gene: -; V gene: TRBV5-1; J gene: TRBJ1-2; CDR3 protein: CASSPIKSVYGYTF; CDR3 DNA: TGCGCCAGCAGCCCCATCAAGAGTGTCTATGGCTACACCTTC
clone size: few; D gene: -; V gene: TRBV11-2; J gene: TRBJ1-6; CDR3 protein: CASSLVRGSYNSPLHF; CDR3 DNA: TGTGCCAGCAGCTTAGTACGGGGGTCCTATAATTCACCCCTCCACTTT
clone size: few; D gene: -; V gene: TRBV20-1; J gene: TRBJ1-5; CDR3 protein: CSAREKGSQPQHF; CDR3 DNA: TGCAGTGCTAGAGAAAAGGGTTCTCAGCCCCAGCATTTT
clone size: few; D gene: -; V gene: TRBV5-1; J gene: TRBJ1-3; CDR3 protein: CASSNGQTSGNTIYF; CDR3 DNA: TGCGCCAGCAGCAACGGACAAACCTCTGGAAACACCATATATTTT